Shown below are 15 T cell receptor beta chains from a single sample sequenced in a study of T cell responses to AZD1222 COVID-19 vaccine. Sequencing used immunoSEQ multiplex PCR; TCRdb keeps in-frame clones, though not all of them. The sample holds approximately 140,000 clones; approximately 91% are singletons and the top ten take 3.8%. This sample comprised peripheral blood, obtained 28 days after the second AZD1222 dose. These receptors were taken from an adult who received the AZD1222 COVID-19 vaccine.

The CDR3 DNA follows: TGTGCCAGCAGCCGCTCGGAGAGGAACTGGGCTACTAATGAAAAACTGTTTTTT. Its translation: CASSRSERNWATNEKLFF. This sequence joins TRBV9 and TRBJ1-4; D remains ambiguous. Trimming shortened V by 4 bases and J by 2 bases, and 21 bases separated the two germline ends. The CDR3 loop spans 18 amino acids. Germline assignment: CDR1 SGDLS and CDR2 YYNGEE.

The CDR3: CASSQSRRVHEQYF. CDR3 sequence (DNA): TGCGCCAGCAGTCAATCCAGGAGGGTACACGAGCAGTACTTC. The chain is built from TRBV23-1 and TRBJ2-7; D perhaps matches TRBD2 (6 bases). Being an ORF, TRBV23-1 has a function that is uncertain. The CDR3 is 14 amino acids. Trimming took 0 bases from V and 5 from J, leaving 11 bases between them.

The chain has TRBV29-1 and TRBJ1-1; D is unresolved. Germline CDR1 is SQVTM and CDR2 is ANQGSEA. With 6 bases removed from V and 1 base from J, the gap between germline ends came to 12 bases. This CDR3 has 13 amino acids. The CDR3 nucleotides are TGCAGCGTCTTCCAGACACCGAACACTGAAGCTTTCTTT. It yields the protein CSVFQTPNTEAFF. The full variable domain, in which reference TRBV29-1 and TRBJ1-1 provide the parts outside the CDR3, is SAVISQKPSRDICQRGTSLTIQCQVDSQVTMMFWYRQQPGQSLTLIATANQGSEATYESGFVIDKFPISRPNLTFSTLTVSNMSPEDSSIYLCSVFQTPNTEAFFGQGTRLTVV.

The chain carries TRBV12-3 or TRBV12-4 and TRBJ2-7; no clear D. The CDR3 contains 13 residues. V lost 3 bases and J 5 bases, leaving 11 bases between the germline ends. CDR3 protein: CASSFSGRDEQYF. The CDR3 nucleotides read TGTGCCAGCAGTTTTTCCGGGCGCGACGAGCAGTACTTC.

The chain has TRBV14 and TRBJ2-5; D is undetermined. Trimming left V 5 bases short and J 3 bases short, with 7 bases between. This CDR3 is 12 amino acids long. Germline-derived CDR1 and CDR2 are SGHDN and FVKESK. CDR3 residues: CASSISEETQYF. CDR3 nucleotides: TGTGCCAGCAGCATAAGTGAAGAGACCCAGTACTTC.

This chain links TRBV6-1 with TRBJ1-2; the match to TRBD1 covers 10 bases. The CDR3 length is 15 residues. The V gene's germline CDR1 is MNHNS and CDR2 SASEGT. V shed 6 bases, J shed 6 bases, and the junction held 10 bases outside the gene matches. The CDR3 DNA sequence: TGTGCCAGCAGCTTACAGCTAGGACAGGGGGATGGCTACACCTTC. This encodes CASSLQLGQGDGYTF.

This chain links TRBV20-1 with TRBJ2-4; D remains ambiguous. V was cut by 5 bases and J by 8 bases, with 10 bases left in between. The CDR3 runs 11 residues. Per germline, CDR1 DFQATT and CDR2 SNEGSKA (reference sequence). The CDR3 nucleotides read TGCAGTGCTTTCAGACTGGACATTCAGTACTTC. Protein product: CSAFRLDIQYF.

The rearrangement links TRBV5-4 to TRBJ2-5, with TRBD2 identical over 7 bases. The V gene end was trimmed by 4 bases and the J gene end by 1 base; junction bases not matched to a gene: 4. The V gene's germline CDR1 is SGHNT and CDR2 YYREEE (reference sequence). The CDR3 contains 14 residues. CDR3 sequence reads: CASSHSSGQETQYF. The DNA for the CDR3 is TGTGCCAGCAGCCACTCTAGCGGCCAAGAGACCCAGTACTTC.

The V and J genes are TRBV19 and TRBJ1-2, with D possibly matching TRBD1 (6 bases). Per germline, CDR1 LNHDA and CDR2 SQIVND (reference sequence). V was cut by 2 bases and J by 8 bases, with 18 bases left in between. This CDR3 comprises 15 residues. The CDR3 spells CASSIPGQSTGGYTF. In DNA, the CDR3 is TGTGCCAGTAGTATACCGGGACAATCAACGGGGGGCTACACCTTC.

This chain's CDR3 is CASSADGPGEQYF. Written as DNA, the CDR3 is TGCGCCAGCAGCGCGGACGGGCCAGGGGAGCAGTACTTC. The V gene is TRBV5-1, the J gene TRBJ2-7; maybe TRBD1 (5 bases). V gave up 4 bases and J gave up 7 bases, with 15 bases separating them. CDR1 SGHRS and CDR2 YFSETQ come from the germline V gene. The CDR3 is 13 amino acids. Filled out from reference TRBV5-1 and TRBJ2-7, the complete variable domain reads KAGVTQTPRYLIKTRGQQVTLSCSPISGHRSVSWYQQTPGQGLQFLFEYFSETQRNKGNFPGRFSGRQFSNSRSEMNVSTLELGDSALYLCASSADGPGEQYFGPGTRLTVT.

The chain uses TRBV7-9 and TRBJ2-7; D is unresolved. The germline gives CDR1 SEHNR, CDR2 FQNEAQ (reference sequence). The CDR3 runs 13 residues. Between the trimmed V and J ends, which lost 1 base and 5 bases, there was a span of 9 bases. The CDR3 is CASSLGLRNEQYF. CDR3 in DNA: TGTGCCAGCAGCTTAGGGTTAAGGAACGAGCAGTACTTC.

The rearrangement links TRBV3-1 (or the pseudogene TRBV3-2) to TRBJ2-3; 10 bases map to TRBD2. From germline, CDR1 is LGHDT and CDR2 YNNKEL (reference sequence). After removal of 4 bases from V and 5 bases from J, the junction contained 9 bases not matched to a gene. This CDR3 comprises 16 residues. Here the CDR3 DNA reads TGTGCCAGCAGCCGAGAAGGGCTAGCGGGGGTAGATACGCAGTATTTT. Translating gives CASSREGLAGVDTQYF.

On this clone: Distinct nucleotide sequences in the sample also encode this CDR3. V is TRBV5-1 and J is TRBJ2-2; 9 bases match TRBD2. V shed 10 bases, J shed 6 bases, and the junction held 22 bases outside the gene matches. This CDR3 is built from 18 residues. Germline-derived CDR1 and CDR2 are SGHRS and YFSETQ. The CDR3 sequence: CARTRGLAGGLIAGELFF. The DNA of the CDR3 is TGCGCCCGCACCAGGGGACTCGCGGGGGGGCTTATCGCCGGGGAGCTGTTTTTT.

This sequence joins TRBV18 and TRBJ1-5, with D possibly being TRBD1 (5 bases). This CDR3 comprises 18 residues. CDR1 KGHSH and CDR2 LQKENI come from the germline V gene. V was clipped by 1 base and J by 3 bases, with 19 bases between them. The DNA for the CDR3 is TGTGCCAGCTCACCACGGCAGGGTGGGACCCTCATCAATCAGCCCCAGCATTTT. It specifies CASSPRQGGTLINQPQHF.

V usage is TRBV4-2 and J usage is TRBJ2-1; no clear D. The CDR3 is 16 residues long. V lost 0 bases to trimming and J lost 8 bases, with 17 bases between them. Germline-derived CDR1 and CDR2 are LGHNA and YNFKEQ. The CDR3 loop is CASSQEASSGSDEQFF. The CDR3, as DNA: TGTGCCAGCAGCCAAGAAGCTAGTTCGGGCTCGGATGAGCAGTTCTTC.